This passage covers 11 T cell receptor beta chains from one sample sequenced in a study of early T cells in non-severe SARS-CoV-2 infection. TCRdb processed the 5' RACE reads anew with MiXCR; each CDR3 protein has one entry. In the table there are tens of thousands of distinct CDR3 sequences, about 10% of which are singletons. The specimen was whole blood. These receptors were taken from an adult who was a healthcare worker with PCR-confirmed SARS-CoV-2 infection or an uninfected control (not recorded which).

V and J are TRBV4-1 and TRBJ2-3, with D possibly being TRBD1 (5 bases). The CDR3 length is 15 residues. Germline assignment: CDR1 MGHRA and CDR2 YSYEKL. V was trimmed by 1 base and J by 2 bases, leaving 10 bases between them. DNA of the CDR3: TGCGCCAGCAGCCAAGCAGGGTATGTCACAGATACGCAGTATTTT. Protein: CASSQAGYVTDTQYF.

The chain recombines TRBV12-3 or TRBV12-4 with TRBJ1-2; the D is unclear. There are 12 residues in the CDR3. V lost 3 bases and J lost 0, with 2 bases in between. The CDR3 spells CASSFSNYGYTF. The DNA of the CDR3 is TGTGCCAGCAGTTTTTCTAACTATGGCTACACCTTC.

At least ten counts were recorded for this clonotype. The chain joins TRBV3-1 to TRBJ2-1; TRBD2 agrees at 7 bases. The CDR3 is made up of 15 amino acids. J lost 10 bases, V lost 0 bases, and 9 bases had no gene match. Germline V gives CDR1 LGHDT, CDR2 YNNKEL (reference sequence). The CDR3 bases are TGTGCCAGCAGCCAAGATGGAGGGAGGGCCTGGGAGCAGTTCTTC. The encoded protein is CASSQDGGRAWEQFF.

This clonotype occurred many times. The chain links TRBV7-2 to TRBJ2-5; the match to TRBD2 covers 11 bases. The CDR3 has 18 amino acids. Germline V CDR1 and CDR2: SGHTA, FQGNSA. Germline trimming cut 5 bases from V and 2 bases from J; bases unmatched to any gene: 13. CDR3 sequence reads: CASSRNSGRARRQETQYF. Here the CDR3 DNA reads TGTGCCAGCAGCCGTAATAGCGGGAGGGCCCGGAGGCAAGAGACCCAGTACTTC.

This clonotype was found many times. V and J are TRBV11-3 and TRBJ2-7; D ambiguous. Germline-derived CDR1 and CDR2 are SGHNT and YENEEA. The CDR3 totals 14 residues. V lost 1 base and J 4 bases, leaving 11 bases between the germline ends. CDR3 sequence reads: CASSLASEVYEQYF. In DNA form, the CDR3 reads TGTGCCAGCAGCTTAGCTTCTGAAGTGTACGAGCAGTACTTC.

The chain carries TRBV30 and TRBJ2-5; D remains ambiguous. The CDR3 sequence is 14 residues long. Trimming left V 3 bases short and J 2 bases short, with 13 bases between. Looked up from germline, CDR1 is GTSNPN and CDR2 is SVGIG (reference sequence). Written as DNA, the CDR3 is TGTGCCTGGAGCCTTCAGACCATACAAGAGACCCAGTACTTC. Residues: CAWSLQTIQETQYF.

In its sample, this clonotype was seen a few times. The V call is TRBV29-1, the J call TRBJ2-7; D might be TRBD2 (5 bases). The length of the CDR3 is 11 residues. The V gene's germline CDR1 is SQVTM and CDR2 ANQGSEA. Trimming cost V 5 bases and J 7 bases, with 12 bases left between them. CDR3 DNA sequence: TGCAGCGTTTCGCTAGCTCGTGAGCAGTACTTC. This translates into CSVSLAREQYF.

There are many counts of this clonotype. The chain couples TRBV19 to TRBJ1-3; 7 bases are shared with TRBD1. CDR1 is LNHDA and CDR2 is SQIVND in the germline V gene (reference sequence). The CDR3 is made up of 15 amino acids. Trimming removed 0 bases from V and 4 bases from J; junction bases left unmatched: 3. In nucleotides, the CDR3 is TGTGCCAGTAGTATAGAAGGGGGCGACGGAAACACCATATATTTT. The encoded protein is CASSIEGGDGNTIYF.

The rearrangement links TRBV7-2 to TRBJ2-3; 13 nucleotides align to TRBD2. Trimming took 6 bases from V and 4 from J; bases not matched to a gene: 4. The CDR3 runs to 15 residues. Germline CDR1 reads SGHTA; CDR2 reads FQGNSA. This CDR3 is CASREGLAGADTQYF. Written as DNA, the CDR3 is TGTGCCAGCAGAGAAGGACTAGCGGGAGCAGATACGCAGTATTTT.

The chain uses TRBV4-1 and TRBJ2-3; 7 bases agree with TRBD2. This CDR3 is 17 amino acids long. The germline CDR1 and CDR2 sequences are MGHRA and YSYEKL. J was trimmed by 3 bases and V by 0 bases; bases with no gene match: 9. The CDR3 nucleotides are TGCGCCAGCAGCCAAGATCGGGGCGGGGGACGTACAGATACGCAGTATTTT. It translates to CASSQDRGGGRTDTQYF.

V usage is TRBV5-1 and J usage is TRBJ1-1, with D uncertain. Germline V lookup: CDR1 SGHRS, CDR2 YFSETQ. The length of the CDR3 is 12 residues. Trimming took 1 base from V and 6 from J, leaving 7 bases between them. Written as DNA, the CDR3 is TGCGCCAGCAGCTTGCCGGTGTCTGAAGCTTTCTTT. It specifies CASSLPVSEAFF.